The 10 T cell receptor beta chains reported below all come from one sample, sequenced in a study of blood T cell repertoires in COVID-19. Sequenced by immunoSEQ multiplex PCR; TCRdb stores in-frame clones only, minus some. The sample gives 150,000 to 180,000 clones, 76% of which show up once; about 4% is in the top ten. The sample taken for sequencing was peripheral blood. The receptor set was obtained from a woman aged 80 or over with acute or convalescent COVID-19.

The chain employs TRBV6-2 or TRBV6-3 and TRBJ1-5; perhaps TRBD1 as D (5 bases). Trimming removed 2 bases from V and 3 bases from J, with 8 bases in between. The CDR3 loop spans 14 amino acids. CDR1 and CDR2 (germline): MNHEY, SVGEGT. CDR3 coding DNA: TGTGCCAGCAGTTACGGGGGGGTCAATCAGCCCCAGCATTTT. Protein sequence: CASSYGGVNQPQHF.

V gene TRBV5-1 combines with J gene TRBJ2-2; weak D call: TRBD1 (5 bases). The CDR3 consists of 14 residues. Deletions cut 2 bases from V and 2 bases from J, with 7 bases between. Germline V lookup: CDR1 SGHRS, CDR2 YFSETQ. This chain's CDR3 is CASSFDSNTGELFF. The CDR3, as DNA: TGCGCCAGCAGCTTTGACAGCAACACCGGGGAGCTGTTTTTT. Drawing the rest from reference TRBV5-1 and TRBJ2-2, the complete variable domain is KAGVTQTPRYLIKTRGQQVTLSCSPISGHRSVSWYQQTPGQGLQFLFEYFSETQRNKGNFPGRFSGRQFSNSRSEMNVSTLELGDSALYLCASSFDSNTGELFFGEGSRLTVL.

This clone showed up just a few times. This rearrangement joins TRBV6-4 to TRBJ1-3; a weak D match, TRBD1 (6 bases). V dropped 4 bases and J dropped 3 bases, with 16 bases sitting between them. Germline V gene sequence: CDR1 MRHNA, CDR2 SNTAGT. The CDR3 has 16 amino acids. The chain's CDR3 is CASSGSRGARGNTIYF. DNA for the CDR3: TGTGCCAGCAGTGGCTCCCGGGGGGCGCGTGGAAACACCATATATTTT.

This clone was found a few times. The CDR3 nucleotides are TGCGCCAGCAGCCAAGTATGGGGGGGTGGCAATCAGCCCCAGCATTTT. Protein product: CASSQVWGGGNQPQHF. The rearrangement joins TRBV4-3 to TRBJ1-5; maybe TRBD1 (5 bases). The CDR3 totals 16 residues. V gave up 1 base and J gave up 2 bases, with 12 bases separating them. Looked up from germline, CDR1 is LGHNA and CDR2 is YSLEER.

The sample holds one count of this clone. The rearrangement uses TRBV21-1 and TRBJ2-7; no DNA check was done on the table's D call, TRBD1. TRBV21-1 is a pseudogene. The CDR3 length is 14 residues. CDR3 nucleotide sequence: TGTGCCAGCAGCACCGGGACAGGGTGGTTGTGTCAGTACTTC. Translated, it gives CASSTGTGWLCQYF.

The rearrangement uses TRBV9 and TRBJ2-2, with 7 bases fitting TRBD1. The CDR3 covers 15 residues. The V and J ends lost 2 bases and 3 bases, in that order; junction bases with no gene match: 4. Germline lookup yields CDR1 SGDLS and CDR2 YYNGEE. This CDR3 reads CASSVDRADTGELFF. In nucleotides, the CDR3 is TGTGCCAGCAGCGTCGACAGGGCAGACACCGGGGAGCTGTTTTTT.

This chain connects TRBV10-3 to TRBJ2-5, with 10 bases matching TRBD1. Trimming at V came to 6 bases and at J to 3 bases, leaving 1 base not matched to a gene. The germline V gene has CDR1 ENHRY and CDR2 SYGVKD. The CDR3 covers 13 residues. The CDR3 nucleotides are TGTGCCATCAGGGGACAGGGGAAAGAGACCCAGTACTTC. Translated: CAIRGQGKETQYF.

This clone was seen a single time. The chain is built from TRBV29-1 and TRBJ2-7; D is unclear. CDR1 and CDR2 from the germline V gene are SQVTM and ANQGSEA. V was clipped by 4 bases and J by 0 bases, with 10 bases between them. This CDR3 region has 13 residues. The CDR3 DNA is TGCAGCGTTGCGCATTCTAGCTCCTACGAGCAGTACTTC. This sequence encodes CSVAHSSSYEQYF.

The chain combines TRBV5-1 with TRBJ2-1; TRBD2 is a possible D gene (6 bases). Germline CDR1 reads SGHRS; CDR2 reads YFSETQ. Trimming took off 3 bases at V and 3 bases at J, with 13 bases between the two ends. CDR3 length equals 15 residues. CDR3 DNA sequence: TGCGCCAGCAGCTCCCGACTAGATTTCTACAATGAGCAGTTCTTC. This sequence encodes CASSSRLDFYNEQFF.

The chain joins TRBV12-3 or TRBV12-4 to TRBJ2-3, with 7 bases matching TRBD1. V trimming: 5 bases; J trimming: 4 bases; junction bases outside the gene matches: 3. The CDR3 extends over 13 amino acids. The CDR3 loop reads CASSRGTADTQYF. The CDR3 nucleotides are TGTGCCAGCAGTAGAGGGACAGCAGATACGCAGTATTTT.